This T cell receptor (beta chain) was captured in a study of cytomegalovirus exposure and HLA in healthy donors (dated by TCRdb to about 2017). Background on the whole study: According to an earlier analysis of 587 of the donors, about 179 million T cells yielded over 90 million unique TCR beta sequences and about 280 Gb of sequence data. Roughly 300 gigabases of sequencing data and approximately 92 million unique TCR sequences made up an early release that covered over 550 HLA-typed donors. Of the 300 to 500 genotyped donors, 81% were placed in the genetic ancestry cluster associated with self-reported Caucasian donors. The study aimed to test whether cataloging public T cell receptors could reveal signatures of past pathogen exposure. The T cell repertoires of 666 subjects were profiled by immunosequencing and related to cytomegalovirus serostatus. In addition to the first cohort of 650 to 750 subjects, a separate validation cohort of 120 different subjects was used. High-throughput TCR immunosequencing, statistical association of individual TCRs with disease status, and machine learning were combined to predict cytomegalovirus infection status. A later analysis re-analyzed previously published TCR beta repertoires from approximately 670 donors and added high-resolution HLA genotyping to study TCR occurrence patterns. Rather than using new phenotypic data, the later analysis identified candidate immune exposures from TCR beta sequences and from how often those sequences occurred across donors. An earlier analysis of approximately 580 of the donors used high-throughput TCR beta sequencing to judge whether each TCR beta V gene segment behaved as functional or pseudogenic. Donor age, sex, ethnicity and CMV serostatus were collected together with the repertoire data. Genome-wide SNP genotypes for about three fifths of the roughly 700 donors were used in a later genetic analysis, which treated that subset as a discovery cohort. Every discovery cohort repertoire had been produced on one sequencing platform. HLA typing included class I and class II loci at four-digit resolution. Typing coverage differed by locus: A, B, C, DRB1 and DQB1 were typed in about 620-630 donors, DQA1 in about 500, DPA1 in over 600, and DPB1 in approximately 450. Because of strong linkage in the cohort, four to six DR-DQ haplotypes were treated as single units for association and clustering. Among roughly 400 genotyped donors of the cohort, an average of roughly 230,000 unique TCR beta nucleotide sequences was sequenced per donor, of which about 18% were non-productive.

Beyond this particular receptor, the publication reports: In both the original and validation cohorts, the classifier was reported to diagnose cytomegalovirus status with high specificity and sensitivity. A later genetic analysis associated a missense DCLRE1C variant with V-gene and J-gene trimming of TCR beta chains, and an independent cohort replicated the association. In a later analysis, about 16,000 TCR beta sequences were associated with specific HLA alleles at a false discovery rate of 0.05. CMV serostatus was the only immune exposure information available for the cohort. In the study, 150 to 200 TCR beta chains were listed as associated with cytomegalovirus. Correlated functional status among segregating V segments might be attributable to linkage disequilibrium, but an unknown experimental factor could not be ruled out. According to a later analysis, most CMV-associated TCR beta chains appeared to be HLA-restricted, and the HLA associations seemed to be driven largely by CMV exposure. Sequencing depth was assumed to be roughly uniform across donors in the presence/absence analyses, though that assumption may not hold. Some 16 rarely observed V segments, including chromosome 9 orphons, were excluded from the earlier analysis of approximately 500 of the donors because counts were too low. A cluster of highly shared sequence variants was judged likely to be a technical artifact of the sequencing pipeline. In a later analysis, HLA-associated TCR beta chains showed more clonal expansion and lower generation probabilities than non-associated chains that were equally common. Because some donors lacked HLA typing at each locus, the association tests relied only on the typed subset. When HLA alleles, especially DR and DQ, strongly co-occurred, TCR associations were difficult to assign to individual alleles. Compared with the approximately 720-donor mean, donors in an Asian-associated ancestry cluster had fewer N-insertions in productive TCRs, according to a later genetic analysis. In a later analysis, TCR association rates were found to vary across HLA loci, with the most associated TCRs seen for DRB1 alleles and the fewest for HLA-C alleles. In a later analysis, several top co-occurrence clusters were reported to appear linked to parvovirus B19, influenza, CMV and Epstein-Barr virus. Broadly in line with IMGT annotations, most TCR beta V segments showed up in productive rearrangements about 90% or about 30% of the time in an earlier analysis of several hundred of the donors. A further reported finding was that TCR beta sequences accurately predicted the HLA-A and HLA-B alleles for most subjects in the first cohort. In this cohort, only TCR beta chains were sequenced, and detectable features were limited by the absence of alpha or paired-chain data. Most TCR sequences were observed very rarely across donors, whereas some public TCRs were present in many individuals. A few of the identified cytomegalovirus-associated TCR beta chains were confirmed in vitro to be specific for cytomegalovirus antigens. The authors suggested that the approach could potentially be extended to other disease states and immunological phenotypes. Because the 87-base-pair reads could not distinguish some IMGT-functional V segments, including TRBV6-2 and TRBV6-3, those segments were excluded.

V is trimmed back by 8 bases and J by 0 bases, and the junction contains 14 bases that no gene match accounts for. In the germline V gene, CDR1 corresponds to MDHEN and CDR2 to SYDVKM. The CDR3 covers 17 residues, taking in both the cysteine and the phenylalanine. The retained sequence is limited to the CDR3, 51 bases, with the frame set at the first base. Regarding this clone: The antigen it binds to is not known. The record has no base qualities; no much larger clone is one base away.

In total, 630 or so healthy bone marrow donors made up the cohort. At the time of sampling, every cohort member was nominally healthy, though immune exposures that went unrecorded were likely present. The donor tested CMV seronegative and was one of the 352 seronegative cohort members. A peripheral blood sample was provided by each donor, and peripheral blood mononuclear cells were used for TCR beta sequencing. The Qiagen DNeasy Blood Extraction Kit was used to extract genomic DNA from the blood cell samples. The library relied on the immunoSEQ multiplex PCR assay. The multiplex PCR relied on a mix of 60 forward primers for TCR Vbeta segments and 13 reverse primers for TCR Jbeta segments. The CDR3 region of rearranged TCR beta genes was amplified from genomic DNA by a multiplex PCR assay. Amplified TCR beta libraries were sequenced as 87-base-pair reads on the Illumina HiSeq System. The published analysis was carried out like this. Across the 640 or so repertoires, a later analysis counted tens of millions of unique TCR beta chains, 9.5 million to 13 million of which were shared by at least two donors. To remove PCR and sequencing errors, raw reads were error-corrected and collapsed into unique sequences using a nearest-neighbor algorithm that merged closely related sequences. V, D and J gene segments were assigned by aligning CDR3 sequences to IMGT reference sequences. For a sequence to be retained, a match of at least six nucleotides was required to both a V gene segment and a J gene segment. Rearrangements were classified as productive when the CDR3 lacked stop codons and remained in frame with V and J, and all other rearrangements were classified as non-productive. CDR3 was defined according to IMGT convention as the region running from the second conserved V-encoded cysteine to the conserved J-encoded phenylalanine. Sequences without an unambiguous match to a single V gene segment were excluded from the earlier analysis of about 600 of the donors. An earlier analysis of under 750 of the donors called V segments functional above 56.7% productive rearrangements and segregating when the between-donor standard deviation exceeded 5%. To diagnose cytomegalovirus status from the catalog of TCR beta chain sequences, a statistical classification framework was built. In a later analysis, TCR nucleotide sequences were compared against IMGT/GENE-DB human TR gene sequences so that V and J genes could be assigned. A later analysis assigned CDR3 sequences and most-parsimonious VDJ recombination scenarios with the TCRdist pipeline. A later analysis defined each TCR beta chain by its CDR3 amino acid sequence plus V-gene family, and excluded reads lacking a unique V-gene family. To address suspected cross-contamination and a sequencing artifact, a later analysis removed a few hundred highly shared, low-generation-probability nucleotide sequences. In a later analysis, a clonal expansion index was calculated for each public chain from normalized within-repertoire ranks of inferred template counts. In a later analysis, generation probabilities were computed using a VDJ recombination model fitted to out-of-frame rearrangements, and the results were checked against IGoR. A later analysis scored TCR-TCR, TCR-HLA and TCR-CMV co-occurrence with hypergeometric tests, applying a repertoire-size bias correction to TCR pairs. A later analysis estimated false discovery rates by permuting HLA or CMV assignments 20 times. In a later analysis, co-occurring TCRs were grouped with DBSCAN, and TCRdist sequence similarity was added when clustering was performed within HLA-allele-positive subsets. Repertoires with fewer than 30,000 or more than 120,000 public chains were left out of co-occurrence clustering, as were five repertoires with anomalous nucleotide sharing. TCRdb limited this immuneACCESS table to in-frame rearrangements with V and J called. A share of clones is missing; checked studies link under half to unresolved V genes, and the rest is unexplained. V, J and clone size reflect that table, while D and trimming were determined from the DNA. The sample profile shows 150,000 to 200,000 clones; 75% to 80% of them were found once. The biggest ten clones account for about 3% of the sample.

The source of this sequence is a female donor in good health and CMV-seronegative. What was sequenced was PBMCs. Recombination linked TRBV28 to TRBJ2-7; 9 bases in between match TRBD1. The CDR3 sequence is CASYRRTGVFSSYEQYF. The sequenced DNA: TGTGCCAGCTACAGAAGGACAGGGGTATTCAGCTCCTACGAGCAGTACTTC.